These 15 T cell receptor beta chains came from one sample sequenced in a study of blood T cell repertoires in COVID-19. Sequencing used immunoSEQ multiplex PCR; TCRdb keeps in-frame clones, though not all of them. The sample records more than 95,000 clones, roughly 90% being singletons. Sequenced material: peripheral blood. All receptors come from a man aged 50-59 years with COVID-19, enrolled during active disease.

This clone was picked up a small number of times. The chain carries TRBV6-1 and TRBJ2-1, with 9 nucleotides matching TRBD2. The CDR3 runs to 15 residues. The germline V gene has CDR1 MNHNS and CDR2 SASEGT. The ends lost 1 base at V and 9 bases at J; junction bases unmatched: 7. Here the CDR3 reads CASSEDAGGPGEQFF. CDR3 in DNA: TGTGCCAGCAGTGAAGATGCGGGAGGGCCGGGTGAGCAGTTCTTC.

This clone has a handful of counts. V is TRBV19 and J is TRBJ1-3, with TRBD1 matching 7 bases. CDR1 and CDR2 from the germline V gene are LNHDA and SQIVND (reference sequence). This CDR3 has 14 amino acids. V was pared by 9 bases and J by 0 bases, with 5 bases of the junction left unmatched. The CDR3 here is CASRDSFSGNTIYF. CDR3 sequence (DNA): TGTGCCAGCCGGGACAGCTTCTCTGGAAACACCATATATTTT.

The chain couples TRBV5-1 to TRBJ2-3, with D possibly being TRBD1 (6 bases). CDR1 and CDR2 from the germline V gene are SGHRS and YFSETQ. Deletions cut 0 bases from V and 2 bases from J, with 13 bases between. This CDR3 is built from 16 residues. DNA for the CDR3: TGCGCCAGCAGCTTGGAACAGGGCATCCCCACAGATACGCAGTATTTT. Its translation is CASSLEQGIPTDTQYF.

CDR3 protein: CATTVEREGTDTQYF. CDR3 DNA: TGTGCCACCACTGTAGAGCGGGAGGGCACAGATACGCAGTATTTT. The gene calls are TRBV19 and TRBJ2-3; 9 nucleotides line up with TRBD2. J was trimmed by 1 base and V by 10 bases; bases with no gene match: 9. CDR1 and CDR2 (germline): LNHDA, SQIVND (reference sequence). The CDR3 totals 15 residues.

The V call is TRBV24-1, the J call TRBJ1-4; D remains ambiguous. The CDR3 loop spans 15 amino acids. Germline lookup yields CDR1 KGHDR and CDR2 SFDVKD. Trimming removed 9 bases from V and 4 bases from J, with 17 bases in between. The CDR3 coding sequence is TGTGCCACCTCCGACGCGGGCGCGGGTAATGAAAAACTGTTTTTT. As protein: CATSDAGAGNEKLFF.

The J gene is TRBJ1-2, the V gene TRBV18; tentative D call: TRBD1 (6 bases). The V gene lost 3 bases and the J gene lost 14 bases, with 22 bases spanning the gap. There are 14 residues in the CDR3. Per the germline V gene, CDR1 is KGHSH and CDR2 is LQKENI. CDR3 coding DNA: TGTGCCAGCTCACCGGAGGTTCTGGGGGGGCTCAGGACCTTC. Translating gives CASSPEVLGGLRTF.

This chain's CDR3 is CAIDGGVAGELFF. Written as DNA, the CDR3 is TGTGCCATCGATGGGGGGGTGGCCGGGGAGCTGTTTTTT. This chain links TRBV21-1 with TRBJ2-2; the D segment call TRBD2 is taken from the table without a DNA check. TRBV21-1 is a listed pseudogene. CDR3 length: 13 residues.

The V and J genes are TRBV6-6 and TRBJ2-1; D perhaps matches TRBD2 (5 bases). The germline gives CDR1 MNHNY, CDR2 SVGAGI (reference sequence). This CDR3 is built from 14 residues. V was trimmed by 5 bases and J by 8 bases, leaving 16 bases between them. CDR3 amino acids: CASSGSGWLDEQFF. As DNA, the CDR3 is TGTGCCAGCAGTGGGAGCGGTTGGCTGGATGAGCAGTTCTTC.

The J gene is TRBJ2-3, the V gene TRBV7-9, with 8 nucleotides matching TRBD2. The V and J ends lost 3 bases and 5 bases, in that order; junction bases with no gene match: 7. The CDR3 loop spans 15 amino acids. Germline CDR1 reads SEHNR; CDR2 reads FQNEAQ (reference sequence). The CDR3: CASSFESGRRDTQYF. In nucleotides, the CDR3 is TGTGCCAGCAGCTTTGAGAGCGGGAGAAGAGATACGCAGTATTTT.

V and J are TRBV9 and TRBJ2-2; D may be TRBD1 (6 bases). The CDR3 sequence is 12 residues long. The V gene lost 8 bases and the J gene lost 6 bases, with 11 bases spanning the gap. CDR1 and CDR2 (germline): SGDLS, YYNGEE. The CDR3 region is CASSQGSGELFF. The CDR3, as DNA: TGTGCCAGTAGTCAGGGGTCCGGGGAGCTGTTTTTT.

This clone was picked up one time. The chain links TRBV3-1 (or the pseudogene TRBV3-2) to TRBJ2-3; D unresolved. Trimming stripped 2 bases from V and 4 bases from J, with 4 bases between. CDR1 and CDR2 (germline): LGHDT, YNNKEL (reference sequence). This CDR3 is built from 12 residues. The CDR3 spells CASSQPADTQYF. The CDR3 DNA follows: TGTGCCAGCAGCCAACCGGCAGATACGCAGTATTTT.

The chain links TRBV27 to TRBJ1-5, with 8 bases matching TRBD1. The germline V gene has CDR1 MNHEY and CDR2 SMNVEV (reference sequence). The J segment lost 0 bases and the V segment lost 4 bases, leaving 8 bases of the junction unmatched. This CDR3 has 17 amino acids. CDR3 DNA: TGTGCCAGCAGTTCTGGACAGGGCGGCTATAGCAATCAGCCCCAGCATTTT. Its protein is CASSSGQGGYSNQPQHF.

The chain has TRBV28 and TRBJ1-5; D is possibly TRBD1 (5 bases). Germline CDR1 and CDR2: MDHEN and SYDVKM. The CDR3 extends over 11 amino acids. Trimming removed 3 bases at V and 11 bases at J, with 8 bases between. The CDR3 DNA reads as TGTGCCAGCAGTTTTACAGGCTCCCAGCATTTT. Translated, it gives CASSFTGSQHF.

The chain uses TRBV28 and TRBJ2-5, with 7 positions matching TRBD2. Germline CDR1 MDHEN, CDR2 SYDVKM. The CDR3 is made up of 14 amino acids. Losses at the gene ends were 5 bases for V and 5 bases for J; bases not matched to a gene: 8. The CDR3, as DNA: TGTGCCAGCAGTCCCCGGACTAGGGAGGAGACCCAGTACTTC. Residues: CASSPRTREETQYF.

V gene TRBV6-2 or TRBV6-3 combines with J gene TRBJ2-7; 9 positions match TRBD1. CDR3 length: 13 residues. The ends lost 5 bases at V and 5 bases at J; junction bases unmatched: 4. The V gene's germline CDR1 is MNHEY and CDR2 SVGEGT. The CDR3 loop is CASSAQGAHEQYF. The CDR3 DNA is TGTGCCAGCAGTGCACAGGGGGCCCACGAGCAGTACTTC.